Listed here is a single T cell receptor beta chain. Its antigen is still unknown. CDR3 length: 11 residues. With 3 bases clipped from V and 8 bases from J, the junction kept 1 base outside the gene matches. The germline CDR1 and CDR2 sequences are SGHDT and YYEEEE. PCR amplification relied on 60 Vbeta primers (plus 13 Jbeta primers). Clones were read by immunoSEQ multiplex PCR, and TCRdb kept only the in-frame ones, dropping some. The sample includes around 40,000 clones, approximately 86% of them seen just once. These data are taken from a study of cytomegalovirus exposure and HLA in healthy donors. Healthy bone marrow donors made up the donor group. Study observations and caveats: Earlier results showed most TCR beta V segments being productive about 87% or about 30% of the time.

J is TRBJ1-2 and V is TRBV5-6; 7 bases line up with TRBD1. The sample consisted of PBMCs. This TCR was recovered from a woman between 40 and 55 years old in good health and CMV-seropositive. CDR3 DNA: TGTGCCAGCAGCTGGGGACAGGGCTACACCTTC. The encoded protein is CASSWGQGYTF.